This is a list of T cell receptor beta chains from one sample in a study of early T cells in non-severe SARS-CoV-2 infection. TCRdb reprocessed the 5' RACE reads via MiXCR and lists one record per CDR3 protein. The sample has 80,000 to 95,000 distinct CDR3 sequences, over 15% seen once; the top ten hold 5.1%. The source was whole blood, collected at baseline. Source of these receptors: an adult who was a healthcare worker with PCR-confirmed SARS-CoV-2 infection or an uninfected control (not recorded which). The CDR3 runs from the conserved cysteine through the conserved F or W. Each record gives: J gene, V gene, CDR3 length, clone size, D gene, CDR3 DNA, CDR3 protein. The D gene is left open where the match is weak. Rows give clone size only sometimes, using once, few, many, or a class for an expanded clone.

TRBJ2-7 TRBV9 15 NA NA TGTGCCAGCAGCGTAGGGACTCTACCCTCCTACGAGCAGTACTTC CASSVGTLPSYEQYF
TRBJ2-7 TRBV12-3/TRBV12-4 15 many NA TGTGCCAGCAGTTTAGAAACAGGACCTCCCTACGAGCAGTACTTC CASSLETGPPYEQYF
TRBJ2-1 TRBV6-6 16 NA TRBD2 TGTGCCAGCAGTTACCATCCTCCGGGACTAGCGGGAGCACCGTTCTTC CASSYHPPGLAGAPFF
TRBJ2-1 TRBV7-2 15 NA NA TGTGCCAGCAGCTTAGTCTTCGGGTGGGAGTCCCGTCTGTTCTTC CASSLVFGWESRLFF
TRBJ2-7 TRBV6-5 16 few NA TGTGCCAGCAGTTATAAATGGGCTCCGGCATTGTACGAGCAGTACTTC CASSYKWAPALYEQYF
TRBJ2-2 TRBV18 13 few NA TGTGCCAGCTCACGGGACACCACAGGGGAGCTGTTTTTT CASSRDTTGELFF
TRBJ2-3 TRBV2 15 many NA TGTGCCAGCAGGAGGATAGCTAGCGGCACAGATACGCAGTATTTT CASRRIASGTDTQYF
TRBJ2-7 TRBV28 13 few NA TGTGCCAGCAGTTACTTGGGAGGCTACGAGCAGTACTTC CASSYLGGYEQYF
TRBJ2-3 TRBV4-1 16 few TRBD2 TGCGCCAGCAGTCCTCACCCGACCTTAGCGGGAGATACGCAGTATTTT CASSPHPTLAGDTQYF
TRBJ1-2 TRBV28 13 NA NA TGTGCCACCCTGAGGCAGGGAAGGAATGGCTACACCTTC CATLRQGRNGYTF
TRBJ2-4 TRBV7-2 14 few NA TGTGCCAGCACCGCGACCACCGTTGCAAACATTCAGTACTTC CASTATTVANIQYF
TRBJ2-7 TRBV28 14 few NA TGTGCCAGCAGTTTCCTACTAGAGGGCTACGAGCAGTACTTC CASSFLLEGYEQYF